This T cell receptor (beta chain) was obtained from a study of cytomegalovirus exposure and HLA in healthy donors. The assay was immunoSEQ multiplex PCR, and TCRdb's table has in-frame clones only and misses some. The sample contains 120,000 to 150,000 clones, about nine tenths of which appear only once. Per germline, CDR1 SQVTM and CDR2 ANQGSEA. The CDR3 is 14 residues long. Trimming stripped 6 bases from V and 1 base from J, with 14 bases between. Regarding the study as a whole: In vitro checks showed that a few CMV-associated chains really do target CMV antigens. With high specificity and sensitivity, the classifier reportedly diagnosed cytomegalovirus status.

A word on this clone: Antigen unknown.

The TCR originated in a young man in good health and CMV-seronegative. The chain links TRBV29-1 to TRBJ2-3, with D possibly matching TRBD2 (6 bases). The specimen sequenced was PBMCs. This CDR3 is CSVSRGGGTDTQYF. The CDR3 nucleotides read TGCAGCGTGTCGAGGGGCGGGGGCACAGATACGCAGTATTTT.